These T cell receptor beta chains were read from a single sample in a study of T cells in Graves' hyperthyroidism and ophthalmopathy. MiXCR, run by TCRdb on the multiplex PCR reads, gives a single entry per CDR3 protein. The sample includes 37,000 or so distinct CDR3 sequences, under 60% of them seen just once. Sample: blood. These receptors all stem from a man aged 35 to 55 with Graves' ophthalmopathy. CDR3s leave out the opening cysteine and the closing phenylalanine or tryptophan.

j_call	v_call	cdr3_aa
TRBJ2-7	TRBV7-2	ASSLGPGGRSHEQY
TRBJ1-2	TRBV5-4	ASGFPRTGQDGCT
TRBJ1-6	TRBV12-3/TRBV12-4	ASSDRGRSPLH
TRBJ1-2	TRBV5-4	ASSRDRGVGGYT
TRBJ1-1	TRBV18	ASSPFRVRLFTMNTEAF
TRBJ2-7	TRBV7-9	ASSYRTSGYRTFYEQC
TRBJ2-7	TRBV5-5	ASSLEGTALYVEQY
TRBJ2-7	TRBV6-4	ASSDSTGSYNEQY
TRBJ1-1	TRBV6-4	ASSRVWTENTEAF
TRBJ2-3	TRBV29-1	SVVFSTDTQY
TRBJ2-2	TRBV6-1	ASSELAGVGGELF
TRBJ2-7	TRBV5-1	ASSLGAGEQY
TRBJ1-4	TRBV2	AIVRGRLF
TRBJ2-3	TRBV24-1	ATHGTSGCSCADTQY
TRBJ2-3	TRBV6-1	ASSEVRGVTQY
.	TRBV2	ASKQGRFRDREGSGNTIY
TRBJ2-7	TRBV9	ASSLGVYTGQY
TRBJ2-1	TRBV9	ASSVGGWSYNEQF
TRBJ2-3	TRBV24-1	ATSDLTSGFTDTQY
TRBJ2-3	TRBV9	ASSVAGDPSTDTQY
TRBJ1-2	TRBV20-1	SARQTGTFGYT
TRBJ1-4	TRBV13	ASSQAGQGATNEKLF
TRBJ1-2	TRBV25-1	ASVEHTGTGTGYT
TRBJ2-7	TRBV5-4	ASSFGGGQEGEQY
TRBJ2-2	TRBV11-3	ASSLGPEGELL
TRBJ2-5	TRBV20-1	SARERGPNLETQY
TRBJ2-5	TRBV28	ASSLETYQETQY
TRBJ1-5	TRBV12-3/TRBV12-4	ASSLSYVGALYNQPQH
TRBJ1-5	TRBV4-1	ASSQDRGARTFDQPQH
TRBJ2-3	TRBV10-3	AIRGSGGLTDTQY
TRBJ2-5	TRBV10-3	AISRTGQETQY
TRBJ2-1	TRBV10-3	APLGIVNNEQF
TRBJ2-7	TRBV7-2	ASSLDVSSYEQY
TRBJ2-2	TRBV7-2	ASSLGRWGQGNTGELF